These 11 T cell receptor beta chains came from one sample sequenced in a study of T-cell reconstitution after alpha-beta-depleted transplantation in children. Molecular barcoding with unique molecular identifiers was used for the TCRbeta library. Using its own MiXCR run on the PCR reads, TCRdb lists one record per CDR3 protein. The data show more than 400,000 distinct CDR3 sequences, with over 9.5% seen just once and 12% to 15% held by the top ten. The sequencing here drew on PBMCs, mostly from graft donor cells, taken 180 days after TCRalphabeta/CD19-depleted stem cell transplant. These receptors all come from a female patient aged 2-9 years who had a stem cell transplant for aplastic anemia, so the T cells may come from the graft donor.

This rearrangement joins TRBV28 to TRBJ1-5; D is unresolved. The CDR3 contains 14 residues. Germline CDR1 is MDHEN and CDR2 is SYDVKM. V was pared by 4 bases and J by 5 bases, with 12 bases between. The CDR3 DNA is TGTGCCAGCAGTTCCGGCAGGTCTTATCAGCCCCAGCATTTT. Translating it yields CASSSGRSYQPQHF.

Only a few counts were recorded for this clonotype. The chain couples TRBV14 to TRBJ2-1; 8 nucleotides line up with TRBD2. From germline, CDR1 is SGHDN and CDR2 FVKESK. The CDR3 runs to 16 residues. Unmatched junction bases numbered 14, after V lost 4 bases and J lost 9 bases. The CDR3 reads CASSPSQGSGGGEQFF. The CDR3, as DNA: TGTGCCAGCAGCCCCAGCCAGGGCTCGGGAGGGGGTGAGCAGTTCTTC.

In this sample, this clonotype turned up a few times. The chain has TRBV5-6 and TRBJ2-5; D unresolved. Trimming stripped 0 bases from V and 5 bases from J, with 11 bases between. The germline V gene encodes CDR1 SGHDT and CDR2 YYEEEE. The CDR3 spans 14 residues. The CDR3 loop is CASSLGTRVETQYF. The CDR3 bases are TGTGCCAGCAGCTTGGGGACCAGAGTGGAGACCCAGTACTTC.

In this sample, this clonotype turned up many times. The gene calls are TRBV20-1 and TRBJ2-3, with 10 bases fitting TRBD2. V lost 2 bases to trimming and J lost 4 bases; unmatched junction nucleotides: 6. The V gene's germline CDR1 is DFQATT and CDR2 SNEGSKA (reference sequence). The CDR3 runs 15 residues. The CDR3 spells CSARLAGLAPDTQYF. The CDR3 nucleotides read TGCAGTGCTAGACTTGCGGGACTAGCGCCAGATACGCAGTATTTT.

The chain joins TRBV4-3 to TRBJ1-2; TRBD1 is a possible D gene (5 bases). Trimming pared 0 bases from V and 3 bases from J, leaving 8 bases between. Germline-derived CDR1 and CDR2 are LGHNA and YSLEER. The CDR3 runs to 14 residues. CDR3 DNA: TGCGCCAGCAGCCAAGAGGGGGGTGACTATGGCTACACCTTC. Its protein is CASSQEGGDYGYTF.

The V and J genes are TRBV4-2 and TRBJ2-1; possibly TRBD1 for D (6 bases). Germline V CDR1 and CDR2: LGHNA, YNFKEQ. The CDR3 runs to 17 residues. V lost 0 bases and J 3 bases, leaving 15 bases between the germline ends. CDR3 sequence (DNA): TGTGCCAGCAGCCAAGAGGGGGCAGGGACCCTCTACAATGAGCAGTTCTTC. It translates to CASSQEGAGTLYNEQFF.

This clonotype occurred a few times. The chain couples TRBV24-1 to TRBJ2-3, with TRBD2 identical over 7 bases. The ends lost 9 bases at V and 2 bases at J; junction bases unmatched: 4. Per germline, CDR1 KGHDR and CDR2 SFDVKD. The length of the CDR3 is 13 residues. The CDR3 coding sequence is TGTGCCACCGAAGCGGGGTTCACAGATACGCAGTATTTT. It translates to CATEAGFTDTQYF.

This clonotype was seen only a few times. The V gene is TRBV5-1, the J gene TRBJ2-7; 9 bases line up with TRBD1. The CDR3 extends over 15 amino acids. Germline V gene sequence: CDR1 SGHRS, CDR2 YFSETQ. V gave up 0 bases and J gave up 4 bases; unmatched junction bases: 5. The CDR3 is CASSLEETGGYEQYF. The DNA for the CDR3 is TGCGCCAGCAGCTTGGAAGAGACAGGGGGTTACGAGCAGTACTTC.

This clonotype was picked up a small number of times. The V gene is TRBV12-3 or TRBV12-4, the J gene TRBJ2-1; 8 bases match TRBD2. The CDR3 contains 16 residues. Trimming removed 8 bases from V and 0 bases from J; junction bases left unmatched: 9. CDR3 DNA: TGTGCCAGCCCTCCCGTCGGGAGGGCCTCCTACAATGAGCAGTTCTTC. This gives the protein CASPPVGRASYNEQFF.

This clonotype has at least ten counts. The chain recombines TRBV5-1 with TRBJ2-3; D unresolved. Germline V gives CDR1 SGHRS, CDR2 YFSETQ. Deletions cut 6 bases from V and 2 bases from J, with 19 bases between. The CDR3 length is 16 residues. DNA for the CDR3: TGCGCCAGCAAGGGTAATGGGGTCCTCCTCACAGATACGCAGTATTTT. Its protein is CASKGNGVLLTDTQYF.

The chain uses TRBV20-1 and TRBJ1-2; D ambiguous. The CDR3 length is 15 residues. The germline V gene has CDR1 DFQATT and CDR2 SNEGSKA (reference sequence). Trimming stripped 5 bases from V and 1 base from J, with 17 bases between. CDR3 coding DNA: TGCAGTGCTGCACCGAGAGCGGCACTTAACTATGGCTACACCTTC. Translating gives CSAAPRAALNYGYTF.